The T cell receptor beta chain described here comes from a study of technical replicates of blood from a handful of donors listed by TCRdb under 2017. The germline V end is reduced by 2 bases and the J end by 4 bases; junction bases left unmatched: 6. The CDR3 numbers 15 residues from cysteine through phenylalanine. Here the CDR3 DNA is all that survives: 45 bases in frame from base 1. Based on the germline V gene, the CDR1 and CDR2 sequences are MNHEY and SVGAGI. Libraries were made using the immunoSEQ multiplex PCR assay. As stored in TCRdb, this immuneACCESS dataset retains in-frame rearrangements with V and J assigned. A fraction of the clones does not appear; measured against another copy, unresolved V genes explain less than half of the discrepancy, and the remainder lacks a known reason. The sample table lists tens of thousands of clones, about 96% of them with a count of one. Less than 0.45% of the sample comes from the top ten.

This clone has only one observation. Its antigen is currently not known. Per-base qualities were not stored, and no clone one base away is much larger. The source material was T cells isolated from PBMCs. The chain is assembled from TRBV6-5 and TRBJ1-2, with 8 central nucleotides matching TRBD1. The sequence was collected from a human donor in good health. The DNA reads TGTGCCAGCAGTTACCGGACAGGGTTTACCTATGGCTACACCTTC. This codes for CASSYRTGFTYGYTF.